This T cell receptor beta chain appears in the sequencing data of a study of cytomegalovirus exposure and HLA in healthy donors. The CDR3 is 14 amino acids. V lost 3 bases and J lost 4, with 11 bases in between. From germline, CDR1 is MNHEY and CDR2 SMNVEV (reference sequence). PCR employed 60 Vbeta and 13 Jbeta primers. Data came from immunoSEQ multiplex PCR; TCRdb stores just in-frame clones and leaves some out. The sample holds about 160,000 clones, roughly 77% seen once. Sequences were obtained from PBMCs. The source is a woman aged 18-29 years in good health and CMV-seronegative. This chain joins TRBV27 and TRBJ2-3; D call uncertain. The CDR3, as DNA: TGTGCCAGCAGTTTGGCAGCGTCCGCAGATACGCAGTATTTT. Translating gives CASSLAASADTQYF.